The 24 T cell receptor beta chains in this list originate from one sample, sequenced in a study of T cell repertoires in cytomegalovirus infection. TCRdb independently ran MiXCR on the reads; one entry per CDR3 protein. The sample has 150,000 to 200,000 distinct CDR3 sequences; approximately 19% are singletons. The sequenced sample consisted of PBMCs. These receptors all stem from a human donor in good health (CMV status not recorded). Some clones in this sample may be carry-over from other donors' samples.

This sequence joins TRBV2 and TRBJ2-2; D ambiguous. The germline V and J ends were trimmed by 6 bases and 3 bases, with 5 bases remaining between them. The CDR3 sequence is 12 residues long. Germline V gene lookup returns CDR1 SNHLY and CDR2 FYNNEI. CDR3 DNA sequence: TGTGCCAGCAGGACGGACACCGGGGAGCTGTTTTTT. It yields the protein CASRTDTGELFF.

With respect to this clonotype: A read error is possible here, since a much larger clone lies one base away. The chain uses TRBV7-2 and TRBJ2-1, with D hard to call. This CDR3 spans 14 amino acids. V lost 7 bases, J lost 10 bases, and 20 bases lay in between. Germline assignment: CDR1 SGHTA and CDR2 FQGNSA. The CDR3, as DNA: TGTGCCAGCAATGGAGCATTGGAGCCGCAGGAGCAGTTCTTC. This codes for CASNGALEPQEQFF.

V usage is TRBV28 and J usage is TRBJ2-7; weak D call: TRBD2 (6 bases). The CDR3 consists of 13 residues. Trimming took off 7 bases at V and 0 bases at J, with 10 bases between the two ends. Per the germline V gene, CDR1 is MDHEN and CDR2 is SYDVKM. The CDR3 sequence: CASIPTSSYEQYF. CDR3 in DNA: TGTGCCAGCATCCCGACTAGCTCCTACGAGCAGTACTTC. Full variable domain (outside the CDR3, taken from reference TRBV28 and TRBJ2-7): DVKVTQSSRYLVKRTGEKVFLECVQDMDHENMFWYRQDPGLGLRLIYFSYDVKMKEKGDIPEGYSVSREKKERFSLILESASTNQTSMYLCASIPTSSYEQYFGPGTRLTVT.

This clonotype was found a few times. The J gene is TRBJ2-5, the V gene TRBV19, with D perhaps TRBD2 (5 bases). This CDR3 contains 12 residues. Germline V gives CDR1 LNHDA, CDR2 SQIVND (reference sequence). V gave up 7 bases and J gave up 7 bases, with 13 bases separating them. The CDR3 here is CASMDDRGTQYF. In DNA form, the CDR3 reads TGTGCCAGTATGGATGACCGGGGGACCCAGTACTTC. Full variable domain (remainder filled in from reference TRBV19 and TRBJ2-5): DGGITQSPKYLFRKEGQNVTLSCEQNLNHDAMYWYRQDPGQGLRLIYYSQIVNDFQKGDIAEGYSVSREKKESFPLTVTSAQKNPTAFYLCASMDDRGTQYFGPGTRLLVL.

The J gene is TRBJ1-5, the V gene TRBV28; 8 nucleotides agree with TRBD1. In germline, CDR1 is MDHEN, CDR2 SYDVKM. This CDR3 is built from 14 residues. V dropped 4 bases and J dropped 8; count of bases not matched to a gene: 7. Here the CDR3 DNA reads TGTGCCAGCAGTTCGACAGGGGTCAAAAAGCCCCAGCATTTT. Translating gives CASSSTGVKKPQHF.

This clonotype was seen ten or more times. V is TRBV7-2 and J is TRBJ2-5; 8 bases fit TRBD1. Germline assignment: CDR1 SGHTA and CDR2 FQGNSA. The junction had 6 bases not matched to a gene; V was cut back by 0 bases and J by 12 bases. This CDR3 is 13 amino acids long. CDR3 protein: CASSLAYQGAEYF. CDR3 in DNA: TGTGCCAGCAGCTTAGCGTACCAGGGGGCCGAGTACTTC.

This clonotype appeared a few times. The V and J genes are TRBV5-1 and TRBJ1-1; TRBD1 is a possible D gene (5 bases). Germline values: CDR1 SGHRS, CDR2 YFSETQ. V lost 6 bases, J lost 4 bases, and 16 bases lay in between. The CDR3 has 14 residues. Here the CDR3 reads CASTSQGAGTEAFF. The CDR3 nucleotides read TGCGCCAGCACAAGTCAAGGGGCCGGCACTGAAGCTTTCTTT.

The chain links TRBV7-6 to TRBJ2-1, with TRBD2 identical over 11 bases. In germline, CDR1 is SGHVS, CDR2 FNYEAQ. J was trimmed by 4 bases and V by 1 base; bases with no gene match: 3. The CDR3 consists of 16 residues. CDR3 residues: CASSLGLAGLYNEQFF. In DNA, the CDR3 is TGTGCCAGCAGCTTAGGACTAGCGGGGCTTTACAATGAGCAGTTCTTC. The full variable domain, in which reference TRBV7-6 and TRBJ2-1 provide the parts outside the CDR3, is GAGVSQSPRYKVTKRGQDVALRCDPISGHVSLYWYRQALGQGPEFLTYFNYEAQQDKSGLPNDRFSAERPEGSISTLTIQRTEQRDSAMYRCASSLGLAGLYNEQFFGPGTRLTVL.

About this clonotype: It may be a read error: a sequence one base away is much more abundant. V is TRBV7-3 and J is TRBJ2-1; TRBD1 matches at 9 bases. The CDR3 consists of 15 residues. Germline lookup yields CDR1 SGHTA and CDR2 FQGTGA. The CDR3 protein is CSSSFGQGRDNEQFF. The CDR3 DNA sequence: TGTTCCAGCAGCTTCGGACAGGGGCGGGACAATGAGCAGTTCTTC.

In its sample, this clonotype was seen a few times. This chain joins TRBV7-6 and TRBJ2-1, with 10 positions matching TRBD1. The J segment lost 7 bases and the V segment lost 5 bases, leaving 8 bases of the junction unmatched. The germline CDR1 and CDR2 sequences are SGHVS and FNYEAQ. CDR3 length equals 15 residues. The CDR3 coding sequence is TGTGCCAGCAGCCCCGGACAGGGGGGTGGGAATGAGCAGTTCTTC. Protein product: CASSPGQGGGNEQFF.

The chain combines TRBV4-2 with TRBJ1-1; D might be TRBD1 (6 bases). V lost 2 bases and J 2 bases, leaving 12 bases between the germline ends. Germline V gives CDR1 LGHNA, CDR2 YNFKEQ. This CDR3 is 15 amino acids long. The CDR3 DNA sequence: TGTGCCAGCAGCCAAACCGGGACACCAAACACTGAAGCTTTCTTT. It translates to CASSQTGTPNTEAFF.

A few counts support this clonotype. The chain has TRBV6-5 and TRBJ1-6, with no clear D. V was pared by 6 bases and J by 7 bases, with 7 bases between. The CDR3 extends over 12 amino acids. Germline CDR1 MNHEY, CDR2 SVGAGI. CDR3 protein: CASRDGNSPLHF. The CDR3 DNA reads as TGTGCCAGCAGGGATGGAAATTCACCCCTCCACTTT.

The chain links TRBV20-1 to TRBJ2-7; TRBD1 matches 12 bases. Trimming took 5 bases from V and 5 from J; bases not matched to a gene: 7. This CDR3 contains 14 residues. The V gene's germline CDR1 is DFQATT and CDR2 SNEGSKA (reference sequence). The CDR3 loop reads CSARDRGRFDEQYF. The CDR3 coding sequence is TGCAGTGCTCGGGACAGGGGGCGTTTTGACGAGCAGTACTTC.

In its sample, this clonotype was seen many times. One end of the junction varies from germline; a read error may be responsible. The gene calls are TRBV7-2 and TRBJ1-1; D gene uncertain. Germline V gene lookup returns CDR1 SGHTA and CDR2 FQGNSA. The CDR3 extends over 15 amino acids. For the CDR3, the DNA is TGTGCCAGCAGCCAGGCGGGCGGTAGGAACGCTGAAGCTTTCTTT. Its protein product is CASSQAGGRNAEAFF.

This clonotype came up many times. For the CDR3, the DNA is TGTGCCAGCAGCTTAGGTGATTCGGGTTACTCCTACGAGCAGTACTTC. Its translation: CASSLGDSGYSYEQYF. The chain recombines TRBV7-9 with TRBJ2-7; D is unclear. Trimming stripped 1 base from V and 0 bases from J, with 13 bases between. The germline V gene encodes CDR1 SEHNR and CDR2 FQNEAQ (reference sequence). The CDR3 covers 16 residues.

V is TRBV2 and J is TRBJ2-3; D possibly uses TRBD1 or TRBD2 (5 bases each). Germline lookup yields CDR1 SNHLY and CDR2 FYNNEI. CDR3 size: 14 residues. The ends were cut back, 6 bases at V and 1 base at J, with 11 bases in the middle. The CDR3, as DNA: TGTGCCAGCAGGCCGGGACGGCGCACAGATACGCAGTATTTT. Translated: CASRPGRRTDTQYF.

This clonotype came up a few times. This chain links TRBV6-5 with TRBJ2-2, with TRBD2 as a possible D gene (6 bases). V dropped 2 bases and J dropped 1 base, with 11 bases sitting between them. Per the germline V gene, CDR1 is MNHEY and CDR2 is SVGAGI. The CDR3 is 16 amino acids. CDR3 nucleotide sequence: TGTGCCAGCAGTTACCAACCGGGACTGAACACCGGGGAGCTGTTTTTT. Translated: CASSYQPGLNTGELFF.

The table lists this clonotype with many counts. CDR3 nucleotide sequence: TGTGCCAGCAGCGTCCCGACTAGCGGAGGGGAGCAGTTCTTC. Encoded protein: CASSVPTSGGEQFF. The rearrangement joins TRBV7-3 to TRBJ2-1; 9 positions agree with TRBD2. The germline CDR1 and CDR2 sequences are SGHTA and FQGTGA. V shed 5 bases, J shed 10 bases, and the junction held 9 bases outside the gene matches. CDR3 length: 14 amino acids. The variable domain in full, completed from reference TRBV7-3 and TRBJ2-1, reads GAGVSQTPSNKVTEKGKYVELRCDPISGHTALYWYRQSLGQGPEFLIYFQGTGAADDSGLPNDRFFAVRPEGSVSTLKIQRTERGDSAVYLCASSVPTSGGEQFFGPGTRLTVL.

CDR3 DNA sequence: TGTGCCAGCAGTCACCTCCATACCTACAATGAGCAGTTCTTC. It is translated as CASSHLHTYNEQFF. The rearrangement joins TRBV6-8 to TRBJ2-1; D remains unclear. The germline gives CDR1 MNHGY, CDR2 SAAAGT. V dropped 5 bases and J dropped 2 bases, with 10 bases sitting between them. The CDR3 contains 14 residues.

This clonotype has a count of ten or more. The chain recombines TRBV7-2 with TRBJ2-2; D perhaps matches TRBD1 (6 bases). V lost 5 bases and J 3 bases, leaving 10 bases between the germline ends. CDR3 length equals 14 residues. Germline V gives CDR1 SGHTA, CDR2 FQGNSA. The CDR3 DNA is TGTGCCAGCAGCCAGGACAGTTACACCGGGGAGCTGTTTTTT. It is translated as CASSQDSYTGELFF.

The table lists this clonotype with many counts. The chain links TRBV7-2 to TRBJ2-7, with D hard to call. V lost 6 bases and J lost 4, with 13 bases in between. The CDR3 length is 13 residues. Germline V gene sequence: CDR1 SGHTA, CDR2 FQGNSA. CDR3 sequence reads: CASSPVLGYEQYF. CDR3 sequence (DNA): TGTGCCAGCAGTCCCGTGCTGGGTTACGAGCAGTACTTC.

This clonotype showed up just a few times. V gene TRBV6-1 combines with J gene TRBJ2-1; TRBD2 aligns across 8 bases. The V gene end was trimmed by 4 bases and the J gene end by 5 bases; junction bases not matched to a gene: 13. CDR1 and CDR2 (germline): MNHNS, SASEGT. The CDR3 loop spans 17 amino acids. CDR3 nucleotide sequence: TGTGCCAGCAGTGGACGCGGCGGGGGGCGCCGAAACAATGAGCAGTTCTTC. It codes for CASSGRGGGRRNNEQFF.

The chain joins TRBV7-6 to TRBJ1-1; D not certain. Germline CDR1 reads SGHVS; CDR2 reads FNYEAQ. The germline V and J ends were trimmed by 4 bases and 3 bases, with 6 bases remaining between them. The CDR3 runs to 12 residues. The chain's CDR3 is CASSSRDTEAFF. CDR3 nucleotides: TGTGCCAGCAGCTCCCGGGACACTGAAGCTTTCTTT.

This rearrangement joins TRBV7-9 to TRBJ2-7, with 11 nucleotides matching TRBD2. The CDR3 is 15 residues long. The V segment lost 4 bases and the J segment 6 bases; nucleotides outside the gene matches: 8. CDR1 and CDR2 (germline): SEHNR, FQNEAQ (reference sequence). In DNA form, the CDR3 reads TGTGCCAGCAGCTCCTTAGCGGGAGGGCCTTCCGAGCAGTACTTC. As protein: CASSSLAGGPSEQYF.